These T cell receptor beta chains were read from a single sample in a study of cytomegalovirus exposure and HLA in healthy donors. Only in-frame clones appear in the TCRdb table, and some are missing; sequencing was by immunoSEQ multiplex PCR. The sample holds roughly 150,000 clones, around nine tenths seen once. Sequenced material: PBMCs. The receptors come from a man younger than 35 in good health and CMV-seropositive. Each CDR3 is given with its conserved first and last residue. Fields, in order: clone size, V gene, D gene, J gene, CDR3 DNA, CDR3 protein. A D gene is named only where the DNA matches it firmly. Size is omitted from some rows. Given values are once, few, many or a class for expanded clones.

abundance: NA
v_gene: TRBV18
d_gene: TRBD1
j_gene: TRBJ1-1
CDR3nt: TGTGCCAGCCGACAGGGCCTATTTGACACTGAAGCTTTCTTT
CDR3aa: CASRQGLFDTEAFF

abundance: NA
v_gene: TRBV5-8
d_gene: NA
j_gene: TRBJ2-3
CDR3nt: TGTGCCAGCAGCTTGGCCGGGAGCACAGATACGCAGTATTTT
CDR3aa: CASSLAGSTDTQYF

abundance: once
v_gene: TRBV5-1
d_gene: NA
j_gene: TRBJ1-3
CDR3nt: TGCGCCAGCAGCTTGAAGGGGGACACCCGCTCTGGAAACACCATATATTTT
CDR3aa: CASSLKGDTRSGNTIYF

abundance: NA
v_gene: TRBV19
d_gene: TRBD2
j_gene: TRBJ2-5
CDR3nt: TGTGCCACCCACCCGGGACTAGCGGGAGGGCCGAAGACCCAGTACTTC
CDR3aa: CATHPGLAGGPKTQYF

abundance: NA
v_gene: TRBV7-6
d_gene: TRBD2
j_gene: TRBJ2-1
CDR3nt: TGTGCCAGCAGCTTAGCGGGAGGGCCTTACAATGAGCAGTTCTTC
CDR3aa: CASSLAGGPYNEQFF

abundance: once
v_gene: TRBV10-3
d_gene: TRBD1
j_gene: TRBJ1-2
CDR3nt: TGTGCCATCAGTGATCCCAGGACAGGGCACTATGGCTACACCTTC
CDR3aa: CAISDPRTGHYGYTF

abundance: medium-sized
v_gene: TRBV10-3
d_gene: NA
j_gene: TRBJ2-7
CDR3nt: TGTGCCACCTATGACTATTCCGAGCAGTACTTC
CDR3aa: CATYDYSEQYF

abundance: NA
v_gene: TRBV7-2
d_gene: TRBD2
j_gene: TRBJ2-1
CDR3nt: TGTGCCAGCAGCTACGGACTAGCGGGAGATGAGCAGTTCTTC
CDR3aa: CASSYGLAGDEQFF

abundance: NA
v_gene: TRBV6-5
d_gene: TRBD1
j_gene: TRBJ1-4
CDR3nt: TGTGCCAGCAGGCGGGACAGGGGAAATGAAAAACTGTTTTTT
CDR3aa: CASRRDRGNEKLFF

abundance: NA
v_gene: TRBV5-6
d_gene: TRBD1
j_gene: TRBJ2-7
CDR3nt: TGTGCCAGCAGCTTGCGCGGGACAGGGGCCTACGAGCAGTACTTC
CDR3aa: CASSLRGTGAYEQYF

abundance: NA
v_gene: TRBV7-8
d_gene: NA
j_gene: TRBJ2-3
CDR3nt: TGTGCCAGCAGCTCTCAGGGGCGCGCAGATACGCAGTATTTT
CDR3aa: CASSSQGRADTQYF

abundance: NA
v_gene: TRBV7-9
d_gene: NA
j_gene: TRBJ1-1
CDR3nt: TGTGCCAGCAGCTTACCAGGGATGAACACTGAAGCTTTCTTT
CDR3aa: CASSLPGMNTEAFF

abundance: NA
v_gene: TRBV5-5
d_gene: TRBD1
j_gene: TRBJ2-5
CDR3nt: TGTGCCAGCAGCTGGACAGGGATGCAAGAGACCCAGTACTTC
CDR3aa: CASSWTGMQETQYF

abundance: NA
v_gene: TRBV15
d_gene: NA
j_gene: TRBJ2-1
CDR3nt: TGTGCCACCAGCAGAGAGTCATCCTACAATGAGCAGTTCTTC
CDR3aa: CATSRESSYNEQFF

abundance: NA
v_gene: TRBV29-1
d_gene: NA
j_gene: TRBJ2-7
CDR3nt: TGCAGCGTTGAAGAAACAGGGCAGGGGGAGCAGTACTTC
CDR3aa: CSVEETGQGEQYF

abundance: NA
v_gene: TRBV10-3
d_gene: NA
j_gene: TRBJ2-3
CDR3nt: TGTGCCACACGTTTGTTGGATGGCGGTGATACGCAGTATTTT
CDR3aa: CATRLLDGGDTQYF

abundance: few
v_gene: TRBV25-1
d_gene: NA
j_gene: TRBJ2-1
CDR3nt: TGTGCCAGCAGTGGCCTGACAGGACTCTACAATGAGCAGTTCTTC
CDR3aa: CASSGLTGLYNEQFF

abundance: NA
v_gene: TRBV28
d_gene: NA
j_gene: TRBJ1-2
CDR3nt: TGTGCCAGCAGTTCACCTAAGGGGATTTGGGTAAAGTATGGCTACACCTTC
CDR3aa: CASSSPKGIWVKYGYTF

abundance: NA
v_gene: TRBV19
d_gene: TRBD1
j_gene: TRBJ1-2
CDR3nt: TGTGCCAGTAGTACCCAACAGGGGACATATGGCTACACCTTC
CDR3aa: CASSTQQGTYGYTF

abundance: NA
v_gene: TRBV7-9
d_gene: NA
j_gene: TRBJ1-1
CDR3nt: TGTGCCAGCAGCTTCAGCACTGAAGCTTTCTTT
CDR3aa: CASSFSTEAFF

abundance: NA
v_gene: TRBV5-4
d_gene: TRBD1
j_gene: TRBJ1-4
CDR3nt: TGTGCCAGCAGCTTGTCGACAGGGCGGAATGAAAAACTGTTTTTT
CDR3aa: CASSLSTGRNEKLFF

abundance: few
v_gene: TRBV30
d_gene: NA
j_gene: TRBJ2-3
CDR3nt: TGTGCCCAAAAACTCAAAAACACAGATACGCAGTATTTT
CDR3aa: CAQKLKNTDTQYF

abundance: NA
v_gene: TRBV19
d_gene: NA
j_gene: TRBJ2-3
CDR3nt: TGTGCCAGTAGTCTCTGGGTAGCGGACACAGATACGCAGTATTTT
CDR3aa: CASSLWVADTDTQYF

abundance: NA
v_gene: TRBV11-2
d_gene: TRBD2
j_gene: TRBJ2-5
CDR3nt: TGTGCCAGCAGCTCCCGACTAGCGGGAGGGAAAGAGACCCAGTACTTC
CDR3aa: CASSSRLAGGKETQYF

abundance: once
v_gene: TRBV5-4
d_gene: TRBD1
j_gene: TRBJ1-1
CDR3nt: TGTGCCAGCAGCTTGGGACAGGGGGTGGGGACTGAAGCTTTCTTT
CDR3aa: CASSLGQGVGTEAFF

abundance: NA
v_gene: TRBV7-2
d_gene: TRBD2
j_gene: TRBJ2-7
CDR3nt: TGTGCCAGCAGCTCCCGAGCTTTGACTAGCGGGAAAAGCTACGAGCAGTACTTC
CDR3aa: CASSSRALTSGKSYEQYF

abundance: NA
v_gene: TRBV18
d_gene: TRBD2
j_gene: TRBJ2-2
CDR3nt: TGTGCCAGCTCTCCTTATGGCCTAGCGGGGACCGGGGAGCTGTTTTTT
CDR3aa: CASSPYGLAGTGELFF

abundance: NA
v_gene: TRBV11-2
d_gene: NA
j_gene: TRBJ1-4
CDR3nt: TGTGCCAGCAAATCCAAGGCACGGTGGAGAGAAAAACTGTTTTTT
CDR3aa: CASKSKARWREKLFF

abundance: NA
v_gene: TRBV5-1
d_gene: NA
j_gene: TRBJ1-2
CDR3nt: TGCGCCAGCAGCTTGGAACAGGGAAGTCTGGCTAACTATGGCTACACCTTC
CDR3aa: CASSLEQGSLANYGYTF

abundance: NA
v_gene: TRBV5-4
d_gene: NA
j_gene: TRBJ2-4
CDR3nt: TGTGCCAGCAGACTAGGTGGGGGCGTAGCCAAAAACATTCAGTACTTC
CDR3aa: CASRLGGGVAKNIQYF

abundance: few
v_gene: TRBV4-1
d_gene: TRBD2
j_gene: TRBJ2-7
CDR3nt: TGCGCCAGCAGCCAAGTCGGGAGGCCGTTCAACGAGCAGTACTTC
CDR3aa: CASSQVGRPFNEQYF

abundance: NA
v_gene: TRBV7-9
d_gene: NA
j_gene: TRBJ1-3
CDR3nt: TGTGCCAGCAGCCATTATGACAGATACTCTGGAAACACCATATATTTT
CDR3aa: CASSHYDRYSGNTIYF

abundance: NA
v_gene: TRBV7-2
d_gene: NA
j_gene: TRBJ1-2
CDR3nt: TGTGCCAGCAGCTCTTCGAGGCGGTACTCTGGCTACACCTTC
CDR3aa: CASSSSRRYSGYTF

abundance: NA
v_gene: TRBV29-1
d_gene: TRBD1
j_gene: TRBJ2-3
CDR3nt: TGCAGCGTTCACCGGGACAGACGCACAGATACGCAGTATTTT
CDR3aa: CSVHRDRRTDTQYF

abundance: NA
v_gene: TRBV29-1
d_gene: NA
j_gene: TRBJ2-7
CDR3nt: TGCAGCGTGAGCCGAGAGACTAATTCTGAGCAGTACTTC
CDR3aa: CSVSRETNSEQYF

abundance: NA
v_gene: TRBV29-1
d_gene: TRBD2
j_gene: TRBJ2-5
CDR3nt: TGCAGCGTTACCACCGGACTAGCGGGTTTGCGGGAAGAGACCCAGTACTTC
CDR3aa: CSVTTGLAGLREETQYF

abundance: NA
v_gene: TRBV11-2
d_gene: TRBD2
j_gene: TRBJ2-7
CDR3nt: TGTGCCAGCAGCCCTGGCGGCGGACTAGTTTACGAGCAGTACTTC
CDR3aa: CASSPGGGLVYEQYF

abundance: few
v_gene: TRBV4-1
d_gene: TRBD2
j_gene: TRBJ2-7
CDR3nt: TGCGCCAGCAGCCAAGTTTACAGCGGGAACGAGCAGTACTTC
CDR3aa: CASSQVYSGNEQYF

abundance: NA
v_gene: TRBV30
d_gene: NA
j_gene: TRBJ1-2
CDR3nt: TGTGCCTGGAGGACGATAAAGGGGAATTACTATGGCTACACCTTC
CDR3aa: CAWRTIKGNYYGYTF

abundance: NA
v_gene: TRBV30
d_gene: NA
j_gene: TRBJ1-3
CDR3nt: TGTGCCTGGAGCGGCTCTGGAAACACCATATATTTT
CDR3aa: CAWSGSGNTIYF

abundance: NA
v_gene: TRBV18
d_gene: TRBD1
j_gene: TRBJ2-7
CDR3nt: TGTGCCAGCTCGCAATCTACGGGACAGGGGGCGGGCGAGCAGTACTTC
CDR3aa: CASSQSTGQGAGEQYF

abundance: NA
v_gene: TRBV5-4
d_gene: TRBD2
j_gene: TRBJ2-1
CDR3nt: TGTGCCAGCAGCCCCACCTCTAGCGGGAGGAGAAATGAGCAGTTCTTC
CDR3aa: CASSPTSSGRRNEQFF

abundance: NA
v_gene: TRBV30
d_gene: NA
j_gene: TRBJ1-3
CDR3nt: TGTGCCTCTGAGAATCGGTACGGAAACACCATATATTTT
CDR3aa: CASENRYGNTIYF

abundance: NA
v_gene: TRBV7-2
d_gene: TRBD1
j_gene: TRBJ2-2
CDR3nt: TGTGCCAGCAGCGAGGGACAGGGGGTGCTTTACACCGGGGAGCTGTTTTTT
CDR3aa: CASSEGQGVLYTGELFF

abundance: once
v_gene: TRBV19
d_gene: TRBD1
j_gene: TRBJ1-5
CDR3nt: TGTGCCAGTAGTACAACAGGGGGCAGTCAGCCCCAGCATTTT
CDR3aa: CASSTTGGSQPQHF

abundance: once
v_gene: TRBV5-1
d_gene: TRBD2
j_gene: TRBJ2-3
CDR3nt: TGCGCCAGCAGCACTCTAGCGGGGGGGCTTTCGGATACGCAGTATTTT
CDR3aa: CASSTLAGGLSDTQYF

abundance: NA
v_gene: TRBV5-5
d_gene: NA
j_gene: TRBJ1-1
CDR3nt: TGTGCCAGCAGCTTTTTGCGTACTGAAGCTTTCTTT
CDR3aa: CASSFLRTEAFF

abundance: few
v_gene: TRBV18
d_gene: NA
j_gene: TRBJ1-2
CDR3nt: TGTGCCAGCTCACCCTCCTTACAGGGCTTAAATGGCTACACCTTC
CDR3aa: CASSPSLQGLNGYTF

abundance: once
v_gene: TRBV2
d_gene: TRBD1
j_gene: TRBJ1-2
CDR3nt: TGTGCCAGCAGCGAGACCCAGGGGGTCTATGGCTACACCTTC
CDR3aa: CASSETQGVYGYTF

abundance: NA
v_gene: TRBV7-8
d_gene: TRBD1
j_gene: TRBJ1-3
CDR3nt: TGTGCCAGCAGCACACAAGCCGACAGGGGTGGAAACACCATATATTTT
CDR3aa: CASSTQADRGGNTIYF

abundance: NA
v_gene: TRBV6-1
d_gene: TRBD2
j_gene: TRBJ2-7
CDR3nt: TGTGCCAGCAGTGAAGATGGGACTAGCGGGAGGGCCCACGAGCAGTACTTC
CDR3aa: CASSEDGTSGRAHEQYF

abundance: NA
v_gene: TRBV9
d_gene: TRBD2
j_gene: TRBJ2-1
CDR3nt: TGTGCCAGCAGCGAAACTAGCGCCTGGGCCGATGAGCAGTTCTTC
CDR3aa: CASSETSAWADEQFF